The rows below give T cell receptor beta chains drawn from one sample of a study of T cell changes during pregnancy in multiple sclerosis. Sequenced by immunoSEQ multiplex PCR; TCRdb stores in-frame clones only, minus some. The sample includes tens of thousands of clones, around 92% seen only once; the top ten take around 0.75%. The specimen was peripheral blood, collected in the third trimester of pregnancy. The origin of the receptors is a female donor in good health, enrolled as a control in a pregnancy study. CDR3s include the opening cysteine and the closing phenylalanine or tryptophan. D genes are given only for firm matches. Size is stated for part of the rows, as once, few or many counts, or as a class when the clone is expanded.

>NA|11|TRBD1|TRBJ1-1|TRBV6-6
CATQQGARAFF
TGTGCCACCCAACAGGGGGCGAGGGCTTTCTTT
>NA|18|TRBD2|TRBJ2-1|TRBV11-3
CASSPTSLAGGPNNEQFF
TGTGCCAGCAGCCCCACGAGTCTAGCGGGAGGGCCCAACAATGAGCAGTTCTTC
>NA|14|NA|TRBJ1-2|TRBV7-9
CASSLVGLSYGYTF
TGTGCCAGCAGCTTAGTTGGCCTCTCCTATGGCTACACCTTC
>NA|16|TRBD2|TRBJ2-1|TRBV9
CASSVFERGGGNEQFF
TGTGCCAGCAGCGTTTTTGAACGGGGGGGCGGGAATGAGCAGTTCTTC
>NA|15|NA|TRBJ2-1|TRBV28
CASRRRPGAYNEQFF
TGTGCCAGCAGGCGCCGGCCAGGCGCCTACAATGAGCAGTTCTTC
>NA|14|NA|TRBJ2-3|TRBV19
CASSIASPGNTQYF
TGTGCCAGTAGTATAGCCAGTCCGGGTAATACGCAGTATTTT
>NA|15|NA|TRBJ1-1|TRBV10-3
CAISDSGRTNTEAFF
TGTGCCATCAGTGACTCTGGCCGTACGAACACTGAAGCTTTCTTT
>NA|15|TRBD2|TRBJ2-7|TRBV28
CASSRVAGGFGEQYF
TGTGCCAGCAGCCGAGTAGCGGGAGGTTTTGGCGAGCAGTACTTC
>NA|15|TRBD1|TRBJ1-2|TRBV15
CATSRIGQGNYGYTF
TGTGCCACCAGCCGAATCGGACAGGGGAACTATGGCTACACCTTC
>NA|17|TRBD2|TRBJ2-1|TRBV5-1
CASSLALGGGFVDEQFF
TGCGCCAGCAGCTTGGCTTTGGGCGGGGGGTTTGTGGATGAGCAGTTCTTC
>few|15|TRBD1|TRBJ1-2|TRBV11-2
CASSLTGQVSYGYTF
TGTGCCAGCAGCTTAACGGGACAGGTTTCTTATGGCTACACCTTC
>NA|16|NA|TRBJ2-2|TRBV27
CASSATGTVNTGELFF
TGTGCCAGCAGTGCCACCGGGACTGTTAACACCGGGGAGCTGTTTTTT
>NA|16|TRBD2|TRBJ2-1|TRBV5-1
CASSSTRLAGDNEQFF
TGCGCCAGCAGCTCCACCCGACTAGCGGGAGACAATGAGCAGTTCTTC
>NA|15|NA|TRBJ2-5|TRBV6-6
CASSWEAAYQETQYF
TGTGCCAGCAGTTGGGAGGCCGCGTACCAAGAGACCCAGTACTTC
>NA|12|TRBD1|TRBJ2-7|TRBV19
CASSGTGYEQYF
TGTGCCAGTAGCGGGACAGGCTACGAGCAGTACTTC
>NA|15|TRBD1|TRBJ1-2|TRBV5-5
CASSLLLDRLGGYTF
TGTGCCAGCAGCTTGTTGTTGGACAGGTTGGGCGGCTACACCTTC
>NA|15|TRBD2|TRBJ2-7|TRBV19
CASSMGLAGVYEQYF
TGTGCCAGTAGTATGGGGCTAGCGGGGGTCTACGAGCAGTACTTC
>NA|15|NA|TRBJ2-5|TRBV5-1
CASSLVLQGQETQYF
TGCGCCAGCAGCTTGGTTCTACAGGGCCAAGAGACCCAGTACTTC
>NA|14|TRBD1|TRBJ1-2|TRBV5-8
CASSLGDRAWGYTF
TGTGCCAGCAGCTTGGGGGACAGGGCTTGGGGCTACACCTTC
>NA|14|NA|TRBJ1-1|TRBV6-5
CASSYSLMNTEAFF
TGTGCCAGCAGTTACTCCCTAATGAACACTGAAGCTTTCTTT